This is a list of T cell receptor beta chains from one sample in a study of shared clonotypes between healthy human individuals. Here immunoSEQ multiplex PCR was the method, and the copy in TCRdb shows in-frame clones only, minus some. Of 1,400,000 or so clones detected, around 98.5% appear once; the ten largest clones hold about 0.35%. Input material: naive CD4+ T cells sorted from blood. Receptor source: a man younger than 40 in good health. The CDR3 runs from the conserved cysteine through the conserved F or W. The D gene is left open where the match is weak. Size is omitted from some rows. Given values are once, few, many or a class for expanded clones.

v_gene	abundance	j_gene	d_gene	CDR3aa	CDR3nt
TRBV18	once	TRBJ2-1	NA	CASSGEPSSYNEQFF	TGTGCCAGCTCGGGGGAGCCGAGCTCCTACAATGAGCAGTTCTTC
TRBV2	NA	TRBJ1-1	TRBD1	CASRALTGGNTEAFF	TGTGCCAGCAGGGCCCTGACAGGGGGGAACACTGAAGCTTTCTTT
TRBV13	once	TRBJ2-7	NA	CASSLRALSSYEQYF	TGTGCCAGCAGCTTAAGGGCCCTAAGCTCCTACGAGCAGTACTTC
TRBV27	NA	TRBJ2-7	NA	CASSSPSYEQYF	TGTGCCAGCAGTTCCCCCTCCTACGAGCAGTACTTC
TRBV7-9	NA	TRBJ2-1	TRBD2	CASTPRQTSAPNEQFF	TGTGCCAGCACCCCCAGGCAGACTAGCGCTCCCAATGAGCAGTTCTTC
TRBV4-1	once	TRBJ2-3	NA	CASSQGYGTRTDTQYF	TGCGCCAGCAGCCAGGGATACGGCACACGCACAGATACGCAGTATTTT
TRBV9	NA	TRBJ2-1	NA	CASSVSGQYNEQFF	TGTGCCAGCAGCGTATCAGGGCAATACAATGAGCAGTTCTTC
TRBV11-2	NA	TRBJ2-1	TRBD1	CASSGAGGLWQFF	TGTGCCAGCAGCGGAGCAGGGGGCTTGTGGCAGTTCTTC
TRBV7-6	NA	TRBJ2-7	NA	CASSRLGDSSYEQYF	TGTGCCAGCAGCCGCCTGGGGGATAGCTCCTACGAGCAGTACTTC
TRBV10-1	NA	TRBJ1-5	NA	CASTGGIGSNQPQHF	TGCGCCAGCACGGGTGGTATAGGGAGCAATCAGCCCCAGCATTTT
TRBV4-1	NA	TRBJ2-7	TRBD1	CASSRSGTGAYEQYF	TGCGCCAGCAGCCGGTCCGGGACAGGGGCCTACGAGCAGTACTTC
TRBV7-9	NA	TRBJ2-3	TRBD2	CASSSPSGLTDTQYF	TGTGCCAGCAGCTCCCCTAGCGGCCTCACAGATACGCAGTATTTT
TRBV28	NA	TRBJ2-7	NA	CASSRTGTTYEQYF	TGTGCCAGCAGTCGCACCGGGACAACCTACGAGCAGTACTTC
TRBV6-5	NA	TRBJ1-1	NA	CASNSGEWTEAFF	TGTGCCAGCAATTCAGGGGAATGGACTGAAGCTTTCTTT
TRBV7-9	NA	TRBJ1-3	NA	CASVGNTIYF	TGTGCCAGCGTCGGAAACACCATATATTTT
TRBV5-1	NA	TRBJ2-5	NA	CASSLVGREETQYF	TGCGCCAGCAGCTTGGTCGGCAGGGAAGAGACCCAGTACTTC
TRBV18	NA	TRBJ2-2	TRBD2	CASSYLSGPTGELFF	TGTGCCAGCTCATACCTTAGCGGGCCTACCGGGGAGCTGTTTTTT
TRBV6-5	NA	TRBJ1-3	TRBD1	CASSGTGGSGNTIYF	TGTGCCAGCAGTGGGACAGGGGGCAGTGGAAACACCATATATTTT
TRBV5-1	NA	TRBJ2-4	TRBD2	CASSLAFMSSGRMLAKNIQYF	TGCGCCAGCAGCTTGGCCTTTATGAGTAGCGGGAGGATGTTAGCCAAAAACATTCAGTACTTC
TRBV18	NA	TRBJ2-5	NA	CASSPRPSQLQAETQYF	TGTGCCAGCTCACCAAGGCCTAGCCAACTCCAGGCGGAGACCCAGTACTTC
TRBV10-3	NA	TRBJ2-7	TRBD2	CAISGAAGVLYEQYF	TGTGCCATCAGTGGAGCAGCGGGAGTATTGTACGAGCAGTACTTC
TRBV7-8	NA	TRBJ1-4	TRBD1	CASSLDPYSSDRGSKGEKLFF	TGTGCCAGCAGCTTGGACCCTTACTCATCTGACAGGGGTTCTAAAGGTGAAAAACTGTTTTTT
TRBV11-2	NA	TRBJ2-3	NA	CASRGATDTQYF	TGTGCCAGCCGGGGGGCCACAGATACGCAGTATTTT
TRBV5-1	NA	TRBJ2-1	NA	CASSLIGSVSYNEQFF	TGCGCCAGCAGCTTGATCGGGAGTGTCTCCTACAATGAGCAGTTCTTC
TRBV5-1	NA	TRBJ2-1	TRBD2	CASSSGLAGPSYNEQFF	TGCGCCAGCAGCTCCGGACTAGCGGGCCCATCCTACAATGAGCAGTTCTTC
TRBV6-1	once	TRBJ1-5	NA	CASRLENNQPQHF	TGTGCCAGCAGGTTGGAAAATAATCAGCCCCAGCATTTT